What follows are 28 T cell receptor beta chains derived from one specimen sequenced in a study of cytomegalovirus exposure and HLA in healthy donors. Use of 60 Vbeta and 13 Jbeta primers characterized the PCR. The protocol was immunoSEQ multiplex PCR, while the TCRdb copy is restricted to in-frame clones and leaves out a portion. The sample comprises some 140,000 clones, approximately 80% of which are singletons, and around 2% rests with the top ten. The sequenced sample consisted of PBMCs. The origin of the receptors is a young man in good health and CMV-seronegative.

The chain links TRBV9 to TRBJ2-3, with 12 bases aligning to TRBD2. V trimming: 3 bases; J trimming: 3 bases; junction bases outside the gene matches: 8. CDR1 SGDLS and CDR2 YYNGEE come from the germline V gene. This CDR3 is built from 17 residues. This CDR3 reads CASSAFSSGRGTDTQYF. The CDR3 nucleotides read TGTGCCAGCAGCGCTTTCTCTAGCGGGAGGGGGACAGATACGCAGTATTTT.

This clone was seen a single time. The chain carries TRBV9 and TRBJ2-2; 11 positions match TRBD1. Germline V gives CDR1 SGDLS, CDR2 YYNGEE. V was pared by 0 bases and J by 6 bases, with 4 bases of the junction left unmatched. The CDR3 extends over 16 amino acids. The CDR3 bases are TGTGCCAGCAGCGTAGTCGGGACAGGGGGTTCCGGGGAGCTGTTTTTT. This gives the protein CASSVVGTGGSGELFF.

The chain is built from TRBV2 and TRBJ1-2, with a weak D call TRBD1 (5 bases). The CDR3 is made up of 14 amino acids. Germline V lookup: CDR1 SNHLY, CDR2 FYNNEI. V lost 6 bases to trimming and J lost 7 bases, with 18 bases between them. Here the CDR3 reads CASSKGVPYGGYTF. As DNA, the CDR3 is TGTGCCAGCAGCAAAGGGGTTCCGTACGGTGGCTACACCTTC.

DNA for the CDR3: TGTGCCAGCAGTTTGCGCCGGGGGACTGAAGCTTTCTTT. This translates into CASSLRRGTEAFF. The chain employs TRBV27 and TRBJ1-1, with D perhaps matching TRBD1 (5 bases). Germline V CDR1 and CDR2: MNHEY, SMNVEV (reference sequence). V lost 3 bases to trimming and J lost 5 bases, with 10 bases between them. This CDR3 contains 13 residues.

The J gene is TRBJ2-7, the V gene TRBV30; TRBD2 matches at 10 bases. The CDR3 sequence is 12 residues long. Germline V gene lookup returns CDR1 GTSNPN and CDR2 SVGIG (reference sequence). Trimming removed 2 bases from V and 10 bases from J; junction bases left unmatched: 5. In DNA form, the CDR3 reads TGTGCCTGGAGTCGGGGACTAGCGCCACAGTACTTC. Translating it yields CAWSRGLAPQYF.

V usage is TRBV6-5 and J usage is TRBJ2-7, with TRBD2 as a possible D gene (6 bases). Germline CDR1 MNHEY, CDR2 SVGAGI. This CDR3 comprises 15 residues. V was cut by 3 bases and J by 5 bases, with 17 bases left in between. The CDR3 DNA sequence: TGTGCCAGCAGTTATACGGGAGAGATTAGAGACGAGCAGTACTTC. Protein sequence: CASSYTGEIRDEQYF.

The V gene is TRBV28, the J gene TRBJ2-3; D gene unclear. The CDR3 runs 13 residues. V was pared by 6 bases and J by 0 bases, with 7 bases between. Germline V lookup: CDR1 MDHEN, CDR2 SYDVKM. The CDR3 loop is CASSRDSTDTQYF. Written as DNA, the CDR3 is TGTGCCAGCAGCCGAGATAGCACAGATACGCAGTATTTT.

The CDR3 sequence: CASSQMGLATLSGANVLTF. DNA of the CDR3: TGCGCCAGCAGCCAGATGGGACTAGCGACCCTCTCTGGGGCCAACGTCCTGACTTTC. The chain carries TRBV4-1 and TRBJ2-6; TRBD2 aligns across 10 bases. The V segment lost 3 bases and the J segment 0 bases; nucleotides outside the gene matches: 8. The CDR3 has 19 amino acids. Looked up from germline, CDR1 is MGHRA and CDR2 is YSYEKL.

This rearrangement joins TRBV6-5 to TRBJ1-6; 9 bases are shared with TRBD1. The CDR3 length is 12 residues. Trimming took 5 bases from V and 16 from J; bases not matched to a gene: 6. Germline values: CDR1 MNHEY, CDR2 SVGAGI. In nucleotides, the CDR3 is TGTGCCAGCAGTATCTTGGGACAGGGTCTCCACTTT. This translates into CASSILGQGLHF.

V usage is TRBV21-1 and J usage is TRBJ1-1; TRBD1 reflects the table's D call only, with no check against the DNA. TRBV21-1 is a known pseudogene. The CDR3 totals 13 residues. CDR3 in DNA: TGTGCCAGCCTTGGAGGGGGCGGGACTGAAGCTTTCTTT. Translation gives CASLGGGGTEAFF.

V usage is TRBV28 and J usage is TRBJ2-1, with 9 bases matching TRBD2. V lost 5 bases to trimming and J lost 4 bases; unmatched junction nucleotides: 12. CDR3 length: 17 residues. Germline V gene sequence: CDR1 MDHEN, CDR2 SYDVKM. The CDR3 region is CASSPVAGGREYNEQFF. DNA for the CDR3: TGTGCCAGCAGTCCGGTAGCTGGCGGGAGGGAATACAATGAGCAGTTCTTC. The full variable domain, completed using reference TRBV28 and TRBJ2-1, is DVKVTQSSRYLVKRTGEKVFLECVQDMDHENMFWYRQDPGLGLRLIYFSYDVKMKEKGDIPEGYSVSREKKERFSLILESASTNQTSMYLCASSPVAGGREYNEQFFGPGTRLTVL.

CDR3 sequence: CASSRTRGGISYNEQFF. The DNA for the CDR3 is TGTGCCAGTAGCAGAACTAGGGGGGGAATCTCCTACAATGAGCAGTTCTTC. This chain connects TRBV19 to TRBJ2-1, with D possibly being TRBD2 (7 bases). Per germline, CDR1 LNHDA and CDR2 SQIVND (reference sequence). Trimming removed 6 bases at V and 0 bases at J, with 18 bases between. The CDR3 is made up of 17 amino acids.

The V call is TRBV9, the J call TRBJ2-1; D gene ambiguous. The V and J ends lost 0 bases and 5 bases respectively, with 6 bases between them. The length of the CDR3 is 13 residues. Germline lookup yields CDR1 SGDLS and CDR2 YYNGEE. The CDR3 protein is CASSVGPNNEQFF. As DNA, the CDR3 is TGTGCCAGCAGCGTAGGTCCCAACAATGAGCAGTTCTTC. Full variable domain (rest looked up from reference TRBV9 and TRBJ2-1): DSGVTQTPKHLITATGQRVTLRCSPRSGDLSVYWYQQSLDQGLQFLIQYYNGEERAKGNILERFSAQQFPDLHSELNLSSLELGDSALYFCASSVGPNNEQFFGPGTRLTVL.

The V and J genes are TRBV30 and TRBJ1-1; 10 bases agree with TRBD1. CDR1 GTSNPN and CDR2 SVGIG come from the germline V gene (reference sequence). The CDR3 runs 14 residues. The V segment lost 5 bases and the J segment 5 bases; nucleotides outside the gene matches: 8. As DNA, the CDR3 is TGTGCCTGGGATGGGGACAGGGGAGGTACTGAAGCTTTCTTT. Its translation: CAWDGDRGGTEAFF.

DNA of the CDR3: TGTGCCACCAGCCGGGGGAGGGCCCGCAATGAGCAGTTCTTC. As protein: CATSRGRARNEQFF. The rearrangement links TRBV15 to TRBJ2-1; TRBD2 matches 7 bases. Trimming removed 5 bases from V and 6 bases from J; junction bases left unmatched: 7. CDR3 length equals 14 residues. The germline gives CDR1 LNHNV, CDR2 YYDKDF (reference sequence).

The CDR3 nucleotides read TGTGCCAGCAGCTCGACAGGGATACTCTCCTACGAGCAGTACTTC. Translation gives CASSSTGILSYEQYF. V usage is TRBV7-2 and J usage is TRBJ2-7; 7 nucleotides line up with TRBD1. The CDR3 is 15 residues long. With 4 bases clipped from V and 0 bases from J, the junction kept 6 bases outside the gene matches. The germline gives CDR1 SGHTA, CDR2 FQGNSA.

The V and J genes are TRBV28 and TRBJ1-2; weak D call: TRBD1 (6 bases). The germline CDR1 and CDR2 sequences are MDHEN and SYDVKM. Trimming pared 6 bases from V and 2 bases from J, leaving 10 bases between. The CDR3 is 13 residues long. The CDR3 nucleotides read TGTGCCAGCAGAGGCACAGGGAACTATGGCTACACCTTC. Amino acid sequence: CASRGTGNYGYTF.

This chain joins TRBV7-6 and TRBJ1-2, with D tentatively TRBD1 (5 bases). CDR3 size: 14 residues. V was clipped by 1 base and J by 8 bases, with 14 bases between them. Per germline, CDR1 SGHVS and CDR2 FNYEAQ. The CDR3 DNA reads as TGTGCCAGCAGCTTAGAGGGGAGGGCCTGGGGCTACACCTTC. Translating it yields CASSLEGRAWGYTF.

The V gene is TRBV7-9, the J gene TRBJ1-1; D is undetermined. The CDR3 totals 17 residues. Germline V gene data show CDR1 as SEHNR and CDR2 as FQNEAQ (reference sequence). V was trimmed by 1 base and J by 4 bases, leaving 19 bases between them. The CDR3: CASSLGADSAWGTEAFF. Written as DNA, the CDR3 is TGTGCCAGCAGCTTAGGGGCGGACTCCGCATGGGGCACTGAAGCTTTCTTT.

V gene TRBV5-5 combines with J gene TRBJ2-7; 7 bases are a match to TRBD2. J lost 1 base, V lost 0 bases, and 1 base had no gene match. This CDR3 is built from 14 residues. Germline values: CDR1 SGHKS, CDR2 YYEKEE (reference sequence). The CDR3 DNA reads TGTGCCAGCAGCTTGGCCGGGGGGTCCTACGAGCAGTACTTC. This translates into CASSLAGGSYEQYF.

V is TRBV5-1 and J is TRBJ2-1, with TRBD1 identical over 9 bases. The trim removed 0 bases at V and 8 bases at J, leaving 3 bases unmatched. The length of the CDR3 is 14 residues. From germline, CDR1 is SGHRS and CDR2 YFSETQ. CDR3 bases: TGCGCCAGCAGCTTGGGGCGGACAGGGGATGAGCAGTTCTTC. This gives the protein CASSLGRTGDEQFF.

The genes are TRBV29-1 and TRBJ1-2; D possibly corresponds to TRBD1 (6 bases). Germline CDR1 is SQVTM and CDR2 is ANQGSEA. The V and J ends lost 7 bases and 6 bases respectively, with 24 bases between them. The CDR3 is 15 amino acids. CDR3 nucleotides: TGCAGCGCCAAGGGGGACACATCGTTAAGAGATGGCTACACCTTC. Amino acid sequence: CSAKGDTSLRDGYTF.

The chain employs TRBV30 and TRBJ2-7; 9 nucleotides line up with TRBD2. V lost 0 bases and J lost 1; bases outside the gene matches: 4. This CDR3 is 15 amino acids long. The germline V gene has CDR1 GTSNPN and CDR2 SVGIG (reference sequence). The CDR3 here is CAWSVGLAGSYEQYF. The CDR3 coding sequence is TGTGCCTGGAGTGTTGGCCTAGCGGGATCCTACGAGCAGTACTTC.

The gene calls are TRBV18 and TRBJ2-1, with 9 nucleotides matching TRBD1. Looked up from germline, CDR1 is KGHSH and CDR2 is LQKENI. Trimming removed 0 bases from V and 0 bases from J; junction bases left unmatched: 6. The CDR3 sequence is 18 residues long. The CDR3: CASSPPVGTGSSYNEQFF. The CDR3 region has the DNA TGTGCCAGCTCACCACCGGTCGGGACAGGGAGCTCCTACAATGAGCAGTTCTTC.

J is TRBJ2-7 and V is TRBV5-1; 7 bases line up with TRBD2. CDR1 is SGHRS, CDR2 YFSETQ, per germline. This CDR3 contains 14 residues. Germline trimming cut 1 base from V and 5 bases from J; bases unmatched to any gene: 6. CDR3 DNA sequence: TGCGCCAGCAGCTTGCTGGCGGGAGCGGACGAGCAGTACTTC. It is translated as CASSLLAGADEQYF. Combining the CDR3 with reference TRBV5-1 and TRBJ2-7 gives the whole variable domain KAGVTQTPRYLIKTRGQQVTLSCSPISGHRSVSWYQQTPGQGLQFLFEYFSETQRNKGNFPGRFSGRQFSNSRSEMNVSTLELGDSALYLCASSLLAGADEQYFGPGTRLTVT.

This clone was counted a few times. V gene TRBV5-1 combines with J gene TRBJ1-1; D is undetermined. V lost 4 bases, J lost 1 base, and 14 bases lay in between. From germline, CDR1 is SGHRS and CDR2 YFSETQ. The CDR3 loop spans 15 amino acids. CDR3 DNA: TGCGCCAGCAGCCCCCTTGTGGACTCGAACACTGAAGCTTTCTTT. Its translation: CASSPLVDSNTEAFF.

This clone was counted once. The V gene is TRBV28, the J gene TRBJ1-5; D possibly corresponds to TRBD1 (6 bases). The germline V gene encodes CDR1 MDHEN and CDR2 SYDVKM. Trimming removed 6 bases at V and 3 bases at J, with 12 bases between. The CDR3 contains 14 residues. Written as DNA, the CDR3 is TGTGCCAGCAGACAAGGACAGAACAATCAGCCCCAGCATTTT. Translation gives CASRQGQNNQPQHF.

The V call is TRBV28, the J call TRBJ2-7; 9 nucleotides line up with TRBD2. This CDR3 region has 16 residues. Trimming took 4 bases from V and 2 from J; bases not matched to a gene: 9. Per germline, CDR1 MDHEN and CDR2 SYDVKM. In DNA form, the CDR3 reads TGTGCCAGCAGTTCCGGTTCGGCTAGCGGGACCTACGAGCAGTACTTC. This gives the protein CASSSGSASGTYEQYF.